This paragraph covers one T cell receptor (beta chain) sequence. The target of this receptor is not known. Qualities for individual bases were not recorded, and no much larger clone is one base off. Read against the paper, the sample's time point label means: cycle 4 day 1 (C4D1), after 6 weeks of nivolumab. Every trial patient had relapsed after autologous stem cell transplantation, and cohorts A, B and C differed in prior brentuximab vedotin exposure. The trial cohort was composed of 55 to 65 patients with relapsed/refractory classical Hodgkin lymphoma, for whom complete response, partial response or progressive disease was recorded as best overall response. Trial patients were treated with single-agent nivolumab in the multi-cohort phase II CheckMate 205 trial. Best overall response was determined by an independent review committee according to the 2007 International Working Group response criteria. Trial PBMCs were collected just before the start of nivolumab (C1D1) and during therapy at cycle 2 day 1 and cycle 4 day 1. Peripheral blood was collected in 8 mL Vacutainer Cell Preparation Tubes, from which PBMCs were isolated by centrifugation and then cryopreserved.

The sample originates from a study of PD-1 blockade in classical Hodgkin lymphoma (dated by TCRdb to the early 2020s). With respect to the entire study: Nivolumab dosing was 3 mg/kg intravenously every 2 weeks, continuing until either disease progression or unacceptable toxicity. A peripheral blood immune signature of response to PD-1 blockade in classical Hodgkin lymphoma was defined using TCR beta sequencing and CyTOF.

Trimming removed 0 bases from V and 2 bases from J, leaving 5 bases between the germline ends. From the germline V gene (reference sequence), CDR1 is SGHNT and CDR2 is YYREEE. Including cysteine and phenylalanine, the CDR3 has 13 amino acids. The only DNA kept is the CDR3, 39 bases in frame from the first base. The Qiagen DNeasy kit was used to extract genomic DNA from unsorted PBMCs and from the negatively selected CD4+ and CD8+ fractions. TCR beta CDR3 regions were subjected to amplification by immunoSEQ multiplex PCR with primers that anneal to V and J segments. Amplification bias was minimized using a synthetic immune receptor repertoire, and residual bias was removed computationally after sequencing. As for the authors' bioinformatics: Repertoire diversity was quantified as the Shannon entropy index using custom Python scripts. Unsorted, CD4+ and CD8+ repertoires were examined separately, except in combined analyses, for which CD4+ and CD8+ sequences were merged in silico. Clonal expansion was defined as at least a 2-fold frequency increase after treatment relative to C1D1, with a pseudocount of 0.5 for undetected baseline clones. Clones with 0 or 1 copy at C1D1 were defined as singleton clones, while clones with 2 or more copies were defined as non-singleton clones. Clones expanded in unsorted samples were annotated as CD4+, CD8+ or unknown by matching protein sequences in sorted samples from the same patient. Diversity changes from C1D1 to C4D1 were tested in paired samples using Wilcoxon tests. TCRdb holds this immuneACCESS table with in-frame rearrangements only. Some clones are missing; in checked studies, unresolved V genes explain under half, and the rest has no known cause. V and J calls plus clone size are reproduced from that table; the DNA served to infer D and trimming. Across this sample there are 96,000 or so clones, with about 92% seen only once. About 2% of the sample comes from the top ten.

The paper as a whole reports these results and caveats: Lower diversity was observed in patients in whom nivolumab was started less than 1 year after ASCT, and these patients were excluded from later analyses so that confounding by immune reconstitution would be avoided. The study covered only a single clinical trial cohort, and the causes of the repertoire differences, possibly disease activity or prior therapy, were still not defined. Trial patients with a complete response had baseline diversity similar to that of newly diagnosed patients, while partial responders and progressors had significantly lower diversity. Baseline TCR diversity was reported as lower in newly diagnosed patients than in healthy donors, and lower still in relapsed/refractory patients. By C4D1, a significant rise was seen in CD4+ TCR diversity but not in CD8+ TCR diversity (p=0.0027 vs p=0.16), and the rise was most apparent among complete responders (p=0.02).

Sequencing was performed on peripheral blood mononuclear cells (PBMCs), taken before the fourth cycle of nivolumab. The receptor's source is a human donor with classical Hodgkin lymphoma. The chain uses TRBV5-4 and TRBJ1-1; a confident D gene designation cannot be given. CDR3 protein: CASSLDSNTEAFF. The base sequence is TGTGCCAGCAGCTTGGACAGTAACACTGAAGCTTTCTTT.